These T cell receptor beta chains were read from a single sample in a study of CXCR3-negative and CXCR3-positive naive CD8 T cells. TCRdb reprocessed the 5' RACE reads and keeps a single row for each CDR3 protein, giving no DNA. Its clone listing holds tens of thousands of distinct CDR3 sequences. Sequencing was done on a sample of naive CXCR3+ CD8+ T cells from blood. The source is a human donor in good health. Some clones in this sample may be carry-over from other donors' samples. Both conserved end residues are part of each CDR3. The order of the fields is J gene, V gene, CDR3 protein.

TRBJ1-1 | TRBV21-1 | CASSKDPGITEAFF
TRBJ2-1 | TRBV7-9 | CASSLETGFREQFF
TRBJ2-6 | TRBV15 | CATSRPIPGPISGANVLTF
TRBJ2-1 | TRBV15 | CATSSGTGDNEQFF
TRBJ2-1 | TRBV7-9 | CASSRQVAYNEQFF
TRBJ2-1 | TRBV12-3/TRBV12-4 | CASRHRRLLGSYNEQFF
TRBJ2-3 | TRBV7-8 | CASSLETYTDTQYF
TRBJ2-7 | TRBV6-5 | CASSLGTSGVPYEQYF
TRBJ2-6 | TRBV28 | CASSFNSGANVLTF
TRBJ2-7 | TRBV12-3/TRBV12-4 | CASSLGGPIEEQYF
TRBJ1-2 | TRBV4-3 | CASSQDRANNYGYTF
TRBJ2-1 | TRBV3-1 | CASSGTLYNEQFF
TRBJ2-5 | TRBV7-9 | CASSGTQNFGTQYF
TRBJ2-1 | TRBV25-1 | CASSPSDEQFF
TRBJ2-3 | TRBV27 | CASSLTGDLDTQYF
TRBJ2-2 | TRBV24-1 | CATSDRDRGGTGELFF
TRBJ2-1 | TRBV28 | CASSSGPSSYNEQFF
TRBJ2-4 | TRBV30 | CAWSVEVRVGIQYF
TRBJ2-3 | TRBV11-2 | CASSLDARDPAQYF
TRBJ2-7 | TRBV6-2/TRBV6-3 | CASSYGIEQYF
TRBJ2-7 | TRBV20-1 | CSARATGTASTYEQYF
TRBJ2-5 | TRBV7-2 | CASSSTGSGWAQYF
TRBJ2-7 | TRBV6-4 | CASSYLGTYEQYF
TRBJ2-7 | TRBV29-1 | CSVVTSGVKSYEQYF
TRBJ1-2 | TRBV28 | CASSLTAERNGYTF
TRBJ2-7 | TRBV6-2/TRBV6-3 | CASSGEEVPSYEQYF
TRBJ1-2 | TRBV10-3 | CAISAPGRRNYGYTF
TRBJ2-2 | TRBV12-3/TRBV12-4 | CASTFAGQENTGELFF
TRBJ2-5 | TRBV9 | CASSVRGTGWQVTQYF
TRBJ2-7 | TRBV9 | CASSVEGSGNGEQYF
TRBJ1-1 | TRBV3-1 | CASSPRESIRRANTEAFF
TRBJ2-5 | TRBV3-1 | CASSQELAEQETQYF
TRBJ1-1 | TRBV14 | CASSQDGRGWPWVAFF
TRBJ2-1 | TRBV15 | CATSREVGNEQFF
TRBJ2-7 | TRBV29-1 | CSVEVAGGNYEQYF
TRBJ2-1 | TRBV28 | CASSPGYNEQFF